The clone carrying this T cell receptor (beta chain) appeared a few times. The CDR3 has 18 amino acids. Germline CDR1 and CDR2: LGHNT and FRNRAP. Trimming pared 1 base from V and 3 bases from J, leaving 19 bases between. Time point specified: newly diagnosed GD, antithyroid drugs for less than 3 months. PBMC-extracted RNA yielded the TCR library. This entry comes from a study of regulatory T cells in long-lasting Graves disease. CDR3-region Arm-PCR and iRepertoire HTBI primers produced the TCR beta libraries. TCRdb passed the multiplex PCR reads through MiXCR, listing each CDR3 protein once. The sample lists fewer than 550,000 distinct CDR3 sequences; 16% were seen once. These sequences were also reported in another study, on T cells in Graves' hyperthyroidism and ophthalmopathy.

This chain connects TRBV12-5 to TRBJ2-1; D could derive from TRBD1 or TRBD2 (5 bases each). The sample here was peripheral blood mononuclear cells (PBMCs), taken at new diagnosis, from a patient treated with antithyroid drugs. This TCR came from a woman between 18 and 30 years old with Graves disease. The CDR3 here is CASGLGRGAGWGYNEQFF. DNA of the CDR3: TGTGCTAGTGGTTTGGGAAGAGGGGCAGGATGGGGCTACAATGAGCAGTTCTTC.